This T cell receptor (beta chain) was recovered during a study of regulatory T cells in long-lasting Graves disease. CDR1 is MNHGY, CDR2 SVAAGI, per germline. With 4 bases removed from V and 10 bases from J, the gap between germline ends came to 17 bases. The CDR3 runs to 15 residues. This clonotype was found many times. TCR beta libraries were built with iRepertoire HTBI primers and Arm-PCR of CDR3 regions. TCRdb reprocessed the multiplex PCR reads via MiXCR and lists one record per CDR3 protein. The sample carries 450,000 to 650,000 distinct CDR3 sequences, 15% to 20% recorded once. Time point of the sample: newly diagnosed GD, antithyroid drugs for less than 3 months. The TCR library was prepared using RNA isolated from PBMCs. Another study also made use of these data, one on T cells in Graves' hyperthyroidism and ophthalmopathy.

The sequence was collected from a middle-aged woman with Graves disease. Here the sequenced sample was peripheral blood mononuclear cells (PBMCs), taken at new diagnosis, from a patient treated with antithyroid drugs. The chain is built from TRBV6-9 and TRBJ1-6; D gene ambiguous. The CDR3 protein is CASSFGPGQRSPLHF. Here the CDR3 DNA reads TGTGCCAGCAGTTTTGGCCCGGGCCAGAGATCACCCCTCCACTTT.